Sequencing of this T cell receptor beta chain was carried out in a study of naive and memory T cell subsets. General study results and limits: Activation and differentiation may alter RNA-based TCR counts. Possibly reflecting memory cells re-expressing CD45RA, a few larger clonotypes occurred in naive repertoires, especially CD8. Over 95% of naive TCR sequences appeared only once after error correction, unlike memory subsets.

The CDR3 loop spans 17 amino acids. Losses at the gene ends were 5 bases for V and 6 bases for J; bases not matched to a gene: 14. Both TRBC1 and TRBC2 were covered by a beta constant-region primer of two equimolar oligonucleotides. Four rounds of PCR amplified the ligated cDNA using nested alpha and beta constant-region primers plus SP2. A 12-nucleotide UMI and the SP2 primer were added to the cDNA 3' end by oligonucleotide ligation. TCRdb fed the UMI-ligation and nested PCR reads into MiXCR, producing one record per CDR3 protein. The sample lists more than 95,000 distinct CDR3 sequences, roughly 15% seen once, with 2.8% in the top ten. Details on this clonotype: Its antigen is unidentified.

The clonotype comes from a human donor in good health. This sequence joins TRBV12-3 or TRBV12-4 and TRBJ2-3, with 10 nucleotides matching TRBD1. Sequencing was carried out using naive CD8+ T cells from blood. CDR3 DNA: TGTGCCAGCAGTGCGTCCCCCGGGACAGGGGCCTCGGATACGCAGTATTTT. Its protein is CASSASPGTGASDTQYF.